The source of this T cell receptor beta chain is a study of shared clonotypes between healthy human individuals. Trimming took off 1 base at V and 7 bases at J, with 12 bases between the two ends. The CDR3 has 15 amino acids. Germline V gene lookup returns CDR1 SGHRS and CDR2 YFSETQ. The donors, healthy adults who were HIV-negative, had experienced no recent acute infections or vaccinations. In replicate PCRs of sorted subsets, around 0.2 ug DNA, about 30,000 T cell genomes, was used. Here immunoSEQ multiplex PCR was the method, and the copy in TCRdb shows in-frame clones only, minus some. The sample records about 1 million clones, 75% being singletons.

The rearrangement links TRBV5-1 to TRBJ1-6; D is undetermined. This TCR derives from a man younger than 30 in good health. Sequences were obtained from memory CD4+ T cells sorted from blood. Documented subset: CD45RA-negative fraction. The CDR3 here is CASSLLSEPNSPLHF. The CDR3 DNA sequence: TGCGCCAGCAGCTTGTTGTCTGAACCAAATTCACCCCTCCACTTT.